Listed below are T cell receptor beta chains from one sample, sequenced in a study of blood T cell repertoires in COVID-19. Using immunoSEQ multiplex PCR, the repertoire was profiled, and TCRdb retains in-frame clones only, with some absent. The sample has about 110,000 clones; 76% are singletons. Sample: peripheral blood. Source of these receptors: an elderly woman with acute or convalescent COVID-19. Both conserved end residues are part of each CDR3. The D gene is left open where the match is weak. The size field is filled for only some rows; it gives once, few, many or a size class.

TRBJ1-1 TRBV5-4 TRBD1 . CASSPRQGMNTEAFF TGTGCCAGCAGTCCAAGACAGGGAATGAACACTGAAGCTTTCTTT
TRBJ2-7 TRBV6-2/TRBV6-3 TRBD2 . CASSSPTSGSLGTNEQYF TGTGCCAGCAGTTCGCCGACTAGCGGGAGCCTAGGGACCAACGAGCAGTACTTC
TRBJ1-2 TRBV5-5 . few CASSLAGGEGNYGYTF TGTGCCAGCAGCTTGGCAGGAGGGGAGGGTAACTATGGCTACACCTTC
TRBJ1-5 TRBV3-1/TRBV3-2 . . CASSHSGGNQPQHF TGTGCCAGCAGCCATTCAGGGGGCAATCAGCCCCAGCATTTT
TRBJ2-5 TRBV11-2 TRBD1 . CASNLSDRVGGETQYF TGTGCCAGCAACTTATCGGACAGGGTAGGTGGGGAGACCCAGTACTTC
TRBJ2-6 TRBV30 TRBD1 . CAWNAGTGGDVLTF TGTGCCTGGAACGCCGGGACAGGGGGGGACGTCCTGACTTTC
TRBJ2-3 TRBV30 . . CAWTEAGTDTQYF TGTGCCTGGACCGAAGCCGGCACAGATACGCAGTATTTT
TRBJ1-2 TRBV27 . . CASSKMAAYGYTF TGTGCCAGCAGCAAGATGGCGGCGTATGGCTACACCTTC
TRBJ1-2 TRBV7-9 . . CASSLAFGGGYTF TGTGCCAGCAGCTTAGCCTTTGGAGGAGGCTACACCTTC
TRBJ2-1 TRBV10-2 TRBD2 . CASSEPTSANEQFF TGCGCCAGCAGTGAACCGACTAGCGCCAATGAGCAGTTCTTC
TRBJ2-1 TRBV4-3 TRBD2 . CASSLLGREYNEQFF TGCGCCAGCAGCCTTTTAGGGAGGGAGTACAATGAGCAGTTCTTC
TRBJ1-5 TRBV19 TRBD1 . CASSKGTGVFYSNQPQHF TGTGCCAGTAGTAAAGGGACAGGGGTATTTTATAGCAATCAGCCCCAGCATTTT
TRBJ1-4 TRBV7-9 TRBD1 few CASSPGTAATNEKLFF TGTGCCAGCAGCCCCGGGACAGCTGCAACTAATGAAAAACTGTTTTTT
TRBJ1-5 TRBV27 TRBD1 . CASSFRQGGQPQHF TGTGCCAGCAGTTTCAGACAGGGTGGTCAGCCCCAGCATTTT
TRBJ1-5 TRBV7-2 TRBD1 few CASSLAGTGIDQPQHF TGTGCCAGCAGTTTAGCCGGGACAGGGATTGATCAGCCCCAGCATTTT
TRBJ1-6 TRBV9 TRBD1 . CASSGTGAAGPLHF TGTGCCAGCAGCGGGACAGGCGCCGCAGGACCCCTCCACTTT
TRBJ2-1 TRBV2 . . CASSGVSSYNEQFF TGTGCCAGCAGTGGAGTGAGCTCCTACAATGAGCAGTTCTTC
TRBJ2-3 TRBV12-3/TRBV12-4 TRBD2 . CASSLLTSVEAYF TGTGCCAGCAGTCTCCTGACTAGCGTCGAGGCGTATTTT
TRBJ2-2 TRBV4-1 . . CASSKNEGVGELFF TGCGCCAGCAGCAAGAACGAAGGGGTGGGGGAGCTGTTTTTT
TRBJ2-7 TRBV6-5 . once CASSRSAGRTYEQYF TGTGCCAGCAGTCGTAGTGCGGGACGGACTTACGAGCAGTACTTC
TRBJ1-2 TRBV27 . . CASSLYPTAAIGYTF TGTGCCAGCAGCCTATATCCGACAGCCGCGATAGGCTACACCTTC
TRBJ2-2 TRBV11-3 TRBD1 . CASSRDRGSGELFF TGTGCCAGCAGCAGGGACAGGGGGTCCGGGGAGCTGTTTTTT
TRBJ1-2 TRBV4-1 TRBD1 . CASSPQTGDYGYTF TGCGCCAGCAGCCCTCAAACAGGGGACTATGGCTACACCTTC
TRBJ2-2 TRBV2 TRBD2 . CASRGLAGTGELFF TGTGCCAGCAGGGGACTAGCGGGCACCGGGGAGCTGTTTTTT
TRBJ2-1 TRBV5-8 . . CASSPDYRPTYNEQFF TGTGCCAGCAGCCCTGACTATCGACCAACCTACAATGAGCAGTTCTTC
TRBJ2-1 TRBV18 TRBD1 . CASSPGFGTGARNEQFF TGTGCCAGCTCACCAGGGTTCGGGACAGGGGCGCGCAATGAGCAGTTCTTC
TRBJ1-2 TRBV30 . . CAWSTAYYGYTF TGTGCCTGGAGTACAGCCTACTATGGCTACACCTTC
TRBJ2-3 TRBV11-3 TRBD2 few CASSLDGASGIDTQYF TGTGCCAGCAGCTTAGATGGGGCTAGCGGGATCGATACGCAGTATTTT
TRBJ2-2 TRBV14 TRBD2 . CASSRAGAAYGGELFF TGTGCCAGCAGCCGAGCGGGAGCGGCGTATGGCGGGGAGCTGTTTTTT
TRBJ1-5 TRBV30 . . CAVQGPGNQPQHF TGTGCCGTACAGGGACCCGGCAATCAGCCCCAGCATTTT
TRBJ2-2 TRBV4-3 TRBD2 . CASSKEKREYTGELFF TGCGCCAGCAGCAAAGAGAAGCGGGAGTACACCGGGGAGCTGTTTTTT
TRBJ2-2 TRBV2 TRBD1 few CASSEGQGGTGELFF TGTGCCAGCAGTGAGGGACAGGGGGGAACCGGGGAGCTGTTTTTT
TRBJ2-5 TRBV12-3/TRBV12-4 . few CASSFAEETQYF TGTGCCAGCAGTTTCGCGGAAGAGACCCAGTACTTC
TRBJ1-1 TRBV19 TRBD1 . CASSMLMGQVAEAFF TGTGCCAGTAGTATGCTAATGGGACAGGTGGCTGAAGCTTTCTTT
TRBJ1-5 TRBV6-2/TRBV6-3 . . CASSYRGASQPQHF TGTGCCAGCAGTTATCGGGGTGCGTCTCAGCCCCAGCATTTT
TRBJ2-3 TRBV9 TRBD2 . CASSVGTSGGPSTDTQYF TGTGCCAGCAGCGTTGGGACTAGCGGGGGACCTAGCACAGATACGCAGTATTTT
TRBJ1-2 TRBV5-6 TRBD1 . CASSLGTGLYGYTF TGTGCCAGCAGCTTGGGGACAGGTCTCTATGGCTACACCTTC
TRBJ2-5 TRBV30 TRBD1 . CAWSPTGRETQYF TGTGCCTGGAGTCCGACAGGGCGGGAGACCCAGTACTTC
TRBJ1-1 TRBV18 TRBD1 . CASSPPTGGRLGTEAFF TGTGCCAGCTCACCACCCACAGGGGGGAGGCTGGGCACTGAAGCTTTCTTT
TRBJ1-5 TRBV30 . few CAWSAGGGPQHF TGTGCCTGGAGTGCAGGCGGGGGGCCCCAGCATTTT
TRBJ2-1 TRBV14 TRBD2 . CASSLLAGAYNEQFF TGTGCCAGCAGCCTACTAGCGGGGGCCTACAATGAGCAGTTCTTC
TRBJ1-1 TRBV10-1 . . CASRAGANTEAFF TGCGCCAGCAGAGCAGGTGCCAACACTGAAGCTTTCTTT
TRBJ1-4 TRBV6-6 TRBD1 . CASSSGTGHKLFF TGTGCCAGCAGTTCCGGGACAGGGCATAAACTGTTTTTT
TRBJ1-1 TRBV6-5 TRBD1 . CASRSGQRAFF TGTGCCAGCAGGTCGGGACAGAGAGCTTTCTTT
TRBJ1-2 TRBV29-1 . . CSADRGVGAGYTF TGCAGCGCTGATCGGGGGGTCGGGGCTGGCTACACCTTC
TRBJ1-2 TRBV2 . . CASRGEVYYGYTF TGTGCCAGCAGAGGGGAAGTCTACTATGGCTACACCTTC
TRBJ1-1 TRBV5-1 . . CASSLAAASDTEAFF TGCGCCAGCAGCTTGGCCGCGGCGTCGGACACTGAAGCTTTCTTT
TRBJ1-4 TRBV30 . . CAWSKSTTNEKLFF TGTGCCTGGAGTAAGTCTACAACTAATGAAAAACTGTTTTTT